The 15 T cell receptor beta chains listed next were all sequenced from one sample in a study of T cell repertoires in cytomegalovirus infection. These receptors' antigens are unknown. TCRdb re-called the reads with MiXCR, one entry per CDR3 protein. The data show 95,000 to 120,000 distinct CDR3 sequences, over 30% seen once. Source: CD8+ T cells from cultured PBMCs, taken from culture after CMV antigen stimulation. These receptors were obtained from a human donor in good health (CMV status not recorded). Some clones in this sample may be carry-over from other donors' samples.

This chain uses TRBV7-2 with TRBJ2-7; tentative D call: TRBD2 (5 bases). In germline, CDR1 is SGHTA, CDR2 FQGNSA. V lost 0 bases and J 4 bases, leaving 7 bases between the germline ends. There are 13 residues in the CDR3. The CDR3 DNA reads TGTGCCAGCAGCTTAGCTCGGGGATACGAGCAGTACTTC. This gives the protein CASSLARGYEQYF.

This sequence joins TRBV14 and TRBJ2-7; 8 bases agree with TRBD1. This CDR3 has 15 residues. V shed 5 bases and J 2 bases; nucleotides not matched to a gene: 8. Germline lookup yields CDR1 SGHDN and CDR2 FVKESK. The chain's CDR3 is CASSSWTGLTYEQYF. The CDR3 region has the DNA TGTGCCAGCAGCTCTTGGACAGGGCTGACCTACGAGCAGTACTTC.

At least ten counts were recorded for this clonotype. The rearrangement uses TRBV4-3 and TRBJ1-4, with a weak D call TRBD1 (6 bases). V lost 0 bases, J lost 3 bases, and 17 bases lay in between. Germline CDR1 reads LGHNA; CDR2 reads YSLEER. The CDR3 spans 18 residues. Here the CDR3 reads CASSQEWPSNRANEKLFF. The CDR3 DNA sequence: TGCGCCAGCAGCCAAGAATGGCCTTCAAACAGGGCTAATGAAAAACTGTTTTTT.

The chain is built from TRBV4-1 and TRBJ2-2, with 8 bases fitting TRBD1. CDR1 and CDR2 (germline): MGHRA, YSYEKL. This CDR3 is 15 amino acids long. The junction had 0 bases not matched to a gene; V was cut back by 0 bases and J by 3 bases. CDR3 DNA sequence: TGCGCCAGCAGCCAAGAGGACAGGGACACCGGGGAGCTGTTTTTT. Its protein is CASSQEDRDTGELFF.

The CDR3 loop is CASSSRGRVTDTQYF. As DNA, the CDR3 is TGTGCCAGCAGTTCGCGGGGGCGGGTCACAGATACGCAGTATTTT. V and J are TRBV27 and TRBJ2-3; weak D call: TRBD2 (7 bases). Germline V CDR1 and CDR2: MNHEY, SMNVEV (reference sequence). Between the trimmed V and J ends, which lost 4 bases and 2 bases, there was a span of 13 bases. The CDR3 consists of 15 residues.

The genes are TRBV7-8 and TRBJ2-7; a weak D match, TRBD1 (6 bases). The germline V gene has CDR1 SGHVS and CDR2 FQNEAQ. V was pared by 3 bases and J by 5 bases, with 8 bases between. The CDR3 contains 12 residues. The CDR3 sequence: CASSFQGNEQYF. The CDR3 DNA sequence: TGTGCCAGCAGCTTCCAGGGGAACGAGCAGTACTTC.

V and J are TRBV4-1 and TRBJ2-7; 7 positions match TRBD1. This CDR3 is 15 amino acids long. Germline trimming cut 1 base from V and 2 bases from J; bases unmatched to any gene: 5. CDR1 is MGHRA, CDR2 YSYEKL, per germline. The CDR3 DNA is TGCGCCAGCAGCCAAGGGGCAGGGGGAGCCTACGAGCAGTACTTC. Translating gives CASSQGAGGAYEQYF.

The chain uses TRBV28 and TRBJ1-2, with no clear D. V was trimmed by 5 bases and J by 2 bases, leaving 24 bases between them. CDR3 length: 18 residues. Germline CDR1 and CDR2: MDHEN and SYDVKM. CDR3 sequence: CASSPTDAYLDTNYGYTF. The CDR3 nucleotides read TGTGCCAGCAGTCCGACGGACGCATATTTGGATACCAACTATGGCTACACCTTC.

Points on this clonotype: One base away lies a much larger clone, so this may be a sequencing read error. The rearrangement uses TRBV7-2 and TRBJ2-7; the D is unclear. V lost 5 bases and J 3 bases, leaving 17 bases between the germline ends. The CDR3 length is 15 residues. Germline assignment: CDR1 SGHTA and CDR2 FQGNSA. The CDR3 here is CASSPSRLGRYEQYF. In nucleotides, the CDR3 is TGTGCCAGCAGCCCGTCTAGGTTGGGTCGCTACGAGCAGTACTTC.

This clonotype came up a few times. The chain recombines TRBV7-6 with TRBJ1-1; D may be TRBD1 (5 bases). The germline gives CDR1 SGHVS, CDR2 FNYEAQ. Trimming cost V 0 bases and J 11 bases, with 10 bases left between them. This CDR3 spans 12 amino acids. The DNA of the CDR3 is TGTGCCAGCAGCTTAGCTCCAGGGTATGCTTTCTTT. Translating gives CASSLAPGYAFF. The full variable domain, in which reference TRBV7-6 and TRBJ1-1 provide the parts outside the CDR3, is GAGVSQSPRYKVTKRGQDVALRCDPISGHVSLYWYRQALGQGPEFLTYFNYEAQQDKSGLPNDRFSAERPEGSISTLTIQRTEQRDSAMYRCASSLAPGYAFFGQGTRLTVV.

The J gene is TRBJ1-5, the V gene TRBV6-1; 8 bases are shared with TRBD1. The CDR3 sequence is 16 residues long. CDR1 is MNHNS and CDR2 is SASEGT in the germline V gene. J lost 6 bases, V lost 3 bases, and 10 bases had no gene match. CDR3 sequence reads: CASSEWGDRRLQPQHF. As DNA, the CDR3 is TGTGCCAGCAGTGAGTGGGGGGACAGGCGTCTTCAGCCCCAGCATTTT.

V gene TRBV27 combines with J gene TRBJ2-1; unclear D gene. The length of the CDR3 is 13 residues. Germline lookup yields CDR1 MNHEY and CDR2 SMNVEV (reference sequence). Trimming stripped 1 base from V and 5 bases from J, with 6 bases between. CDR3 nucleotides: TGTGCCAGCAGTTTATGGTGGAACAATGAGCAGTTCTTC. This gives the protein CASSLWWNNEQFF.

This clonotype was counted only a few times. The V and J genes are TRBV7-9 and TRBJ1-1; D is uncertain. The CDR3 runs 14 residues. V was trimmed by 5 bases and J by 0 bases, leaving 10 bases between them. The germline V gene encodes CDR1 SEHNR and CDR2 FQNEAQ (reference sequence). The CDR3: CASSPSLLNTEAFF. CDR3 DNA: TGTGCCAGCAGCCCAAGCTTATTGAACACTGAAGCTTTCTTT. Drawing the rest from reference TRBV7-9 and TRBJ1-1, the complete variable domain is DTGVSQNPRHKITKRGQNVTFRCDPISEHNRLYWYRQTLGQGPEFLTYFQNEAQLEKSRLLSDRFSAERPKGSFSTLEIQRTEQGDSAMYLCASSPSLLNTEAFFGQGTRLTVV.

This clonotype has a handful of counts. V is TRBV15 and J is TRBJ2-7, with D unclear. V was clipped by 1 base and J by 3 bases, with 13 bases between them. The CDR3 has 15 residues. CDR1 is LNHNV, CDR2 YYDKDF, per germline (reference sequence). CDR3 in DNA: TGTGCCACCAGCAGAGTGTGGGGTCGACACTACGAGCAGTACTTC. Amino acids: CATSRVWGRHYEQYF.

The chain combines TRBV27 with TRBJ2-7, with TRBD2 identical over 8 bases. The CDR3 loop spans 15 amino acids. Per the germline V gene, CDR1 is MNHEY and CDR2 is SMNVEV (reference sequence). V trimming: 5 bases; J trimming: 2 bases; junction bases outside the gene matches: 8. The CDR3 sequence is CASSVSGASTYEQYF. The DNA for the CDR3 is TGTGCCAGCAGTGTTAGCGGGGCTTCTACCTACGAGCAGTACTTC.